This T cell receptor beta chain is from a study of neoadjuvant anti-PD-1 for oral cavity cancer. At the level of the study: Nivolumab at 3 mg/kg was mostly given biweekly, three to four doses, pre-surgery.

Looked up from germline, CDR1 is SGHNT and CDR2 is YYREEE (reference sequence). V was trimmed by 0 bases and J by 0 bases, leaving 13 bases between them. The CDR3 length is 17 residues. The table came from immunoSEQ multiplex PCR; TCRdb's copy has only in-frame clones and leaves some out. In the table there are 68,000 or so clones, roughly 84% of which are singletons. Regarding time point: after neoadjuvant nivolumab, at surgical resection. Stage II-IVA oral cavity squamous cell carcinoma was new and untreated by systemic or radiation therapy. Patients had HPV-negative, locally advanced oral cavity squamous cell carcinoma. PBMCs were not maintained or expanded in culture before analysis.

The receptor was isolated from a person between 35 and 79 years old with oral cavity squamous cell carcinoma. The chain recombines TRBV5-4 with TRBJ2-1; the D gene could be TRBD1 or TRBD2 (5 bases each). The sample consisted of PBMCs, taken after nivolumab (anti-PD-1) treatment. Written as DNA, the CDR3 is TGTGCCAGCAGCTTGGGGGGGAGCGGTCGCTCCTACAATGAGCAGTTCTTC. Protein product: CASSLGGSGRSYNEQFF.